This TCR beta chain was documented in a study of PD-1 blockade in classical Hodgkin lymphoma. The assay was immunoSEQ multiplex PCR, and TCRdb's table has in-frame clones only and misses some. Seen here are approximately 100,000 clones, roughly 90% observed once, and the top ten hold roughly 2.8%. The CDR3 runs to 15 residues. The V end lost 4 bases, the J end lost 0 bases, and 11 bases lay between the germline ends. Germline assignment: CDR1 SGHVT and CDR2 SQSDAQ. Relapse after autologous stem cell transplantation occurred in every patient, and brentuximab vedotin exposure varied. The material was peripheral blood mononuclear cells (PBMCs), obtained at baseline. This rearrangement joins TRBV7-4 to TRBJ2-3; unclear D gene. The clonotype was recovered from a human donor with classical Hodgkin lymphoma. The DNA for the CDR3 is TGTGCCAGCAGCTCCAGGATCCGAAGCACAGATACGCAGTATTTT. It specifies CASSSRIRSTDTQYF.